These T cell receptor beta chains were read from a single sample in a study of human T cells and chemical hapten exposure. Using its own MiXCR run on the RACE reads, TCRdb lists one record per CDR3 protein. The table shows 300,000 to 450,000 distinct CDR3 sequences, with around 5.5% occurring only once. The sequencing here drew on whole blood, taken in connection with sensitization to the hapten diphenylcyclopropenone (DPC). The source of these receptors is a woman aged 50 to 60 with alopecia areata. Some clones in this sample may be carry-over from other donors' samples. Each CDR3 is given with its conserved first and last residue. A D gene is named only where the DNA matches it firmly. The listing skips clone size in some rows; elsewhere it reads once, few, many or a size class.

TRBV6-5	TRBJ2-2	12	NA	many	CASRGGPGELFF	TGTGCCAGCAGGGGGGGCCCCGGGGAGCTGTTTTTT
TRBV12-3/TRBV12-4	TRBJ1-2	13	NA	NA	CASSLGTHYGYTF	TGTGCCAGCAGTTTAGGGACGCACTATGGCTACACCTTC
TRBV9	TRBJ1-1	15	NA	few	CASSGTDSMNTEAFF	TGTGCCAGCAGCGGGACGGACAGCATGAACACTGAAGCTTTCTTT
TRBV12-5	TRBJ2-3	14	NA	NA	CASEERPGADTQYF	TGTGCTAGTGAAGAGCGCCCAGGGGCAGATACGCAGTATTTT
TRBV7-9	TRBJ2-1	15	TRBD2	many	CASSRLAGTYNEQFF	TGTGCCAGCAGTCGACTAGCGGGCACTTACAATGAGCAGTTCTTC
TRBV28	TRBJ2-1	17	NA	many	CASSLSRRTSSYNEQFF	TGTGCCAGCAGTTTATCCCGACGGACGAGCTCCTACAATGAGCAGTTCTTC
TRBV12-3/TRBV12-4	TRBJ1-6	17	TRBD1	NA	CASSFFQGALQDSPLHF	TGTGCCAGCAGCTTTTTCCAGGGGGCCCTTCAGGATTCACCCCTCCACTTT
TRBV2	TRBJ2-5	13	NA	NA	CASIRSSGETQYF	TGTGCCAGCATTCGAAGTAGCGGAGAGACCCAGTACTTC
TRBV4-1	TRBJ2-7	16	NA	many	CASSQEPGGTLYEQYF	TGCGCCAGCAGCCAAGAACCCGGAGGGACCCTCTACGAGCAGTACTTC
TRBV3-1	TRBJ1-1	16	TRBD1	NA	CASSHRDRGLGTEAFF	TGTGCCAGCAGCCACCGGGACAGGGGCTTGGGGACTGAAGCTTTCTTT
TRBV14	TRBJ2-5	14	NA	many	CASSQVQGRETQYF	TGTGCCAGCAGCCAAGTCCAGGGGCGAGAGACCCAGTACTTC
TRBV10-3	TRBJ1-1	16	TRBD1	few	CAISERAGTGDTEAFF	TGTGCCATCAGTGAGAGAGCCGGGACAGGGGACACTGAAGCTTTCTTT
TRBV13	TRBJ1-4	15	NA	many	CASSLGLQPNEKLFF	TGTGCCAGCAGCTTAGGCCTGCAGCCTAATGAAAAACTGTTTTTT
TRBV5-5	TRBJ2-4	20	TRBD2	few	CASSLTGTSGGVRAKNIQYF	TGTGCCAGCAGCCTAACCGGGACTAGCGGGGGAGTGCGAGCCAAAAACATTCAGTACTTC
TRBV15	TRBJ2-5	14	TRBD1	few	CATSSPTGGETQYF	TGTGCCACCAGCAGCCCCACAGGGGGAGAGACCCAGTACTTC